The rows below give T cell receptor beta chains drawn from one sample of a study of shared clonotypes between healthy human individuals. Repertoires were generated with immunoSEQ multiplex PCR, while TCRdb's copy carries only in-frame clones and drops some. The sample has some 2.1 million clones; approximately 95% are singletons. Sequencing was performed on naive CD4+ T cells sorted from blood. These receptors all stem from a man aged 18 to 29 in good health. Both conserved end residues are part of each CDR3. The D gene is left open where the match is weak. Clone size is shown for a subset of rows, as once, few, many or a class of expanded clone.

D gene: .; J gene: TRBJ2-7; clone size: .; V gene: TRBV7-9; CDR3 protein: CASSGGVGQVNWGQYF; CDR3 DNA: TGTGCCAGCAGCGGAGGGGTTGGACAGGTCAACTGGGGGCAGTACTTC
D gene: TRBD1; J gene: TRBJ2-7; clone size: .; V gene: TRBV5-4; CDR3 protein: CASSLEDRGPYEQYF; CDR3 DNA: TGTGCCAGCAGCTTGGAAGACAGGGGCCCCTACGAGCAGTACTTC
D gene: TRBD1; J gene: TRBJ2-2; clone size: .; V gene: TRBV7-2; CDR3 protein: CASSPGLDRGRNTGELFF; CDR3 DNA: TGTGCCAGCAGCCCAGGGTTGGACAGGGGGCGGAACACCGGGGAGCTGTTTTTT
D gene: .; J gene: TRBJ1-6; clone size: .; V gene: TRBV12-5; CDR3 protein: CASALTSGSPLHF; CDR3 DNA: TGTGCTAGTGCTCTGACCTCCGGCTCACCCCTCCACTTT
D gene: .; J gene: TRBJ1-3; clone size: .; V gene: TRBV15; CDR3 protein: CATSRDPPRWDGNTIYF; CDR3 DNA: TGTGCCACCAGCAGAGACCCCCCACGGTGGGATGGAAACACCATATATTTT
D gene: TRBD1; J gene: TRBJ2-7; clone size: once; V gene: TRBV11-2; CDR3 protein: CASSSGTGAYEQYF; CDR3 DNA: TGTGCCAGCAGTTCCGGGACAGGGGCGTACGAGCAGTACTTC
D gene: TRBD2; J gene: TRBJ2-5; clone size: .; V gene: TRBV7-9; CDR3 protein: CASSLVLAGTGETQYF; CDR3 DNA: TGTGCCAGCAGCTTAGTACTAGCGGGGACGGGAGAGACCCAGTACTTC
D gene: .; J gene: TRBJ1-5; clone size: .; V gene: TRBV7-9; CDR3 protein: CASSLGTMEPQHF; CDR3 DNA: TGTGCCAGCAGCTTAGGCACGATGGAGCCCCAGCATTTT
D gene: .; J gene: TRBJ2-7; clone size: .; V gene: TRBV7-2; CDR3 protein: CASSLGAGQPYEQYF; CDR3 DNA: TGTGCCAGCAGCTTAGGGGCAGGGCAGCCCTACGAGCAGTACTTC
D gene: TRBD1; J gene: TRBJ2-1; clone size: .; V gene: TRBV6-6; CDR3 protein: CASSYSGTGANEQFF; CDR3 DNA: TGTGCCAGCAGTTACTCCGGGACAGGGGCCAATGAGCAGTTCTTC
D gene: .; J gene: TRBJ2-3; clone size: .; V gene: TRBV4-1; CDR3 protein: CASSQDQRTDTQYF; CDR3 DNA: TGCGCCAGCAGCCAAGATCAGAGAACAGATACGCAGTATTTT
D gene: TRBD1; J gene: TRBJ1-2; clone size: once; V gene: TRBV7-2; CDR3 protein: CASSFGAGGNYGYTF; CDR3 DNA: TGTGCCAGCAGCTTTGGGGCAGGGGGAAACTATGGCTACACCTTC
D gene: .; J gene: TRBJ1-2; clone size: .; V gene: TRBV19; CDR3 protein: CASMASRYGYTF; CDR3 DNA: TGTGCCAGTATGGCCTCCCGCTATGGCTACACCTTC
D gene: .; J gene: TRBJ2-3; clone size: .; V gene: TRBV7-2; CDR3 protein: CASSTRHSTDTQYF; CDR3 DNA: TGTGCCAGCAGCACAAGGCACAGCACAGATACGCAGTATTTT
D gene: .; J gene: TRBJ2-7; clone size: .; V gene: TRBV29-1; CDR3 protein: CSVSGTSYEQYF; CDR3 DNA: TGCAGCGTTTCCGGGACCTCCTACGAGCAGTACTTC
D gene: .; J gene: TRBJ2-5; clone size: .; V gene: TRBV20-1; CDR3 protein: CSVGSETQYF; CDR3 DNA: TGCAGCGTGGGGAGTGAGACCCAGTACTTC
D gene: .; J gene: TRBJ2-6; clone size: .; V gene: TRBV4-2; CDR3 protein: CASSQDWRGAGANVLTF; CDR3 DNA: TGTGCCAGCAGCCAAGATTGGAGGGGTGCCGGGGCCAACGTCCTGACTTTC
D gene: .; J gene: TRBJ1-4; clone size: .; V gene: TRBV5-1; CDR3 protein: CASRTGGSGVGEKLFF; CDR3 DNA: TGCGCCAGCAGGACTGGTGGGTCTGGGGTTGGGGAAAAACTGTTTTTT
D gene: .; J gene: TRBJ1-2; clone size: .; V gene: TRBV2; CDR3 protein: CASSSTLRESGGYTF; CDR3 DNA: TGTGCCAGCAGTTCGACCTTGAGGGAATCCGGTGGCTACACCTTC
D gene: TRBD1; J gene: TRBJ1-3; clone size: .; V gene: TRBV19; CDR3 protein: CASSKTGTALSGNTIYF; CDR3 DNA: TGTGCCAGTAGCAAAACCGGGACAGCCCTCTCTGGAAACACCATATATTTT